Listed below are T cell receptor beta chains from one sample, sequenced in a study of early T cells in non-severe SARS-CoV-2 infection. TCRdb fed the 5' RACE reads into MiXCR, producing one record per CDR3 protein. The table shows fewer than 55,000 distinct CDR3 sequences, with around 8.4% occurring only once. The sequenced material came from whole blood. These receptors originate from an adult who was a healthcare worker with PCR-confirmed SARS-CoV-2 infection or an uninfected control (not recorded which). Each CDR3 is given with its conserved first and last residue. A D gene is named only where the DNA matches it firmly. Expanded clones get a size class; other rows say once, few or many, or leave the size out.

j_call d_call v_call clone_size cdr3_aa cdr3_nt
TRBJ1-1 TRBD1 TRBV7-2 many CASSGRTGAQAFF TGTGCCAGCAGCGGGCGGACAGGGGCTCAGGCTTTCTTT
TRBJ2-7 - TRBV7-9 many CASSLGSYEQYF TGTGCCAGCAGCTTAGGCAGTTACGAGCAGTACTTC
TRBJ2-3 - TRBV28 - CASREDTQYF TGTGCCAGCAGAGAAGATACGCAGTATTTT
TRBJ1-6 - TRBV7-9 - CASSPLPNSPLHF TGTGCCAGCAGCCCGTTGCCCAATTCACCCCTCCACTTT
TRBJ2-5 TRBD1 TRBV12-3/TRBV12-4 - CASSPYRGQETQYF TGTGCCAGCAGTCCGTACAGGGGACAAGAGACCCAGTACTTC
TRBJ2-1 - TRBV20-1 many CSAGHYNEQFF TGCAGTGCTGGTCACTACAATGAGCAGTTCTTC
TRBJ1-1 TRBD1 TRBV29-1 many CSVDRGGTTEAFF TGCAGCGTTGACAGGGGGGGAACCACTGAAGCTTTCTTT
TRBJ1-5 - TRBV6-2/TRBV6-3 many CASSYSGIRQDQPQHF TGTGCCAGCAGTTACTCCGGGATCCGACAGGATCAGCCCCAGCATTTT
TRBJ1-2 - TRBV7-3 few CASSLEGRGGYTF TGTGCCAGCAGCTTAGAGGGACGAGGTGGCTACACCTTC
TRBJ2-5 - TRBV20-1 many CSASLQETQYF TGCAGTGCGTCACTCCAAGAGACCCAGTACTTC
TRBJ1-5 TRBD1 TRBV7-8 many CASSLFGRTGDQPQHF TGTGCCAGCAGCTTATTTGGGAGGACAGGGGATCAGCCCCAGCATTTT
TRBJ2-3 - TRBV3-1 many CASSQVLETAQYF TGTGCCAGCAGCCAAGTACTAGAGACGGCGCAGTATTTT
TRBJ1-1 - TRBV19 - CASSQGVTEAFF TGTGCCAGTAGTCAGGGAGTCACTGAAGCTTTCTTT
TRBJ2-7 - TRBV20-1 many CSANPASAERYEQYF TGCAGTGCCAACCCCGCTAGCGCGGAACGATACGAGCAGTACTTC
TRBJ2-1 - TRBV20-1 - CSVLSANEQFF TGCAGTGTCTTAAGCGCCAATGAGCAGTTCTTC
TRBJ2-3 TRBD2 TRBV29-1 many CSVAGTSGRGPDTQYF TGCAGCGTAGCCGGGACTAGCGGGAGGGGACCAGATACGCAGTATTTT
TRBJ2-7 TRBD2 TRBV18 - CASSPTGGLAGFNEQYF TGTGCCAGCTCACCAACGGGTGGGCTAGCGGGATTTAACGAGCAGTACTTC
TRBJ2-5 - TRBV5-8 - CASSSQGVETQYF TGTGCCAGCAGCTCCCAAGGGGTCGAGACCCAGTACTTC
TRBJ1-6 TRBD1 TRBV18 many CASSPRDRGYNSPLHF TGTGCCAGCTCACCAAGAGACAGGGGGTATAATTCACCCCTCCACTTT
TRBJ2-5 TRBD2 TRBV6-2/TRBV6-3 few CASSYRRGGETQYF TGTGCCAGCAGTTACAGACGGGGGGGAGAGACCCAGTACTTC
TRBJ1-4 TRBD1 TRBV29-1 few CSVRTGRGEKLFF TGCAGCGTTCGGACAGGGAGAGGTGAAAAACTGTTTTTT
TRBJ1-2 TRBD1 TRBV2 - CASSSQGQDGSGYTF TGTGCCAGCAGTAGCCAGGGACAGGATGGGAGTGGCTACACCTTC
TRBJ1-2 - TRBV5-1 - CASSSNGGNGYTF TGCGCCAGCAGCTCCAATGGGGGGAATGGCTACACCTTC
TRBJ1-1 - TRBV18 many CAGSLTNTEAFF TGTGCCGGCTCCTTAACTAACACTGAAGCTTTCTTT
TRBJ2-6 - TRBV6-5 many CASSYGQKALTF TGTGCCAGCAGTTACGGGCAGAAAGCCCTGACTTTC
TRBJ1-1 - TRBV25-1 many CASSGLDRNTEAFF TGTGCCAGCAGTGGACTGGACAGGAACACTGAAGCTTTCTTT
TRBJ2-2 - TRBV5-8 many CASSRITGELFF TGTGCCAGCAGCCGTATCACCGGGGAGCTGTTTTTT
TRBJ2-1 TRBD1 TRBV19 - CASSPSGQGFSEQFF TGTGCCAGTAGTCCCAGTGGACAGGGTTTTAGTGAGCAGTTCTTC
TRBJ2-3 TRBD1 TRBV12-3/TRBV12-4 many CASIAGTGSTDTQYF TGTGCCAGCATAGCCGGGACAGGGAGTACAGATACGCAGTATTTT
TRBJ1-2 TRBD1 TRBV7-9 few CASSRRQGSLYGYTF TGTGCCAGCAGCCGAAGACAGGGCTCTCTCTATGGCTACACCTTC
TRBJ1-4 - TRBV18 many CASSPPVRDGNEKLFF TGTGCCAGCTCACCACCGGTACGGGACGGGAATGAAAAACTGTTTTTT
TRBJ2-7 TRBD2 TRBV29-1 many CSVRPIAGDSYEQYF TGCAGCGTTCGACCGATAGCGGGGGACTCCTACGAGCAGTACTTC
TRBJ2-1 - TRBV3-1 many CASSQDVGPHNEQFF TGTGCCAGCAGCCAAGATGTGGGGCCCCACAATGAGCAGTTCTTC
TRBJ1-1 - TRBV20-1 - CSASKAIPEAFF TGCAGTGCTAGTAAGGCAATTCCTGAAGCTTTCTTT
TRBJ2-3 - TRBV2 many CASSPRTATDTQYF TGTGCCAGCAGTCCTAGGACAGCCACAGATACGCAGTATTTT
TRBJ2-1 TRBD2 TRBV29-1 few CSVDFSTSGYNEQFF TGCAGCGTTGACTTCTCGACTAGCGGTTACAATGAGCAGTTCTTC
TRBJ2-1 TRBD1 TRBV5-5 few CASSSLKGTGVRHEQFF TGTGCCAGCAGCTCCCTAAAGGGGACAGGGGTAAGGCATGAGCAGTTCTTC
TRBJ1-1 TRBD1 TRBV20-1 many CSACSTGGLNPAEAFF TGCAGTGCTTGCTCGACAGGGGGCTTGAACCCCGCTGAAGCTTTCTTT
TRBJ2-1 - TRBV6-2/TRBV6-3 few CASSYSISRDKQFF TGTGCCAGCAGTTACTCGATTAGTCGGGACAAGCAGTTCTTC
TRBJ2-3 - TRBV10-2 few CASKDSLRDTQYF TGCGCCAGCAAGGACTCCTTGAGAGATACGCAGTATTTT
TRBJ2-1 TRBD2 TRBV12-5 many CASYSGGSYNEQFF TGTGCTTCTTATAGCGGGGGGTCTTACAATGAGCAGTTCTTC
TRBJ2-2 TRBD1 TRBV15 many CATSPVAGGTGELFF TGTGCCACCAGCCCGGTGGCAGGGGGCACCGGGGAGCTGTTTTTT
TRBJ1-6 - TRBV10-1 - CASSDLGKNSPLHF TGCGCCAGCAGTGATTTGGGGAAGAATTCACCCCTCCACTTT
TRBJ2-1 - TRBV25-1 many CASSEIERTNNEQFF TGTGCCAGCAGTGAAATAGAGCGGACCAACAATGAGCAGTTCTTC
TRBJ2-3 TRBD2 TRBV20-1 many CSAQLAGGYTDTQYF TGCAGTGCTCAACTAGCGGGAGGTTACACAGATACGCAGTATTTT
TRBJ2-3 - TRBV7-2 many CASSLLSTDTQYF TGTGCCAGCAGCCTCCTAAGCACAGATACGCAGTATTTT
TRBJ2-1 TRBD2 TRBV7-9 many CASWRMGLAGESYNEQFF TGTGCCAGCTGGAGAATGGGACTAGCGGGAGAATCATACAATGAGCAGTTCTTC
TRBJ2-3 - TRBV29-1 - CSVEPSSTDTQYF TGCAGCGTTGAACCCTCTAGCACAGATACGCAGTATTTT
TRBJ2-2 - TRBV25-1 many CASSESSGAGGELFF TGTGCCAGCAGTGAATCCTCGGGGGCGGGCGGGGAGCTGTTTTTT
TRBJ2-4 - TRBV6-5 many CAAQSARQNIQYF TGTGCCGCACAATCAGCGCGACAAAACATTCAGTACTTC
TRBJ2-5 - TRBV20-1 medium-sized CSARAQLELVRGRRETQYF TGCAGTGCTAGAGCCCAACTAGAGTTGGTTAGGGGTCGACGGGAGACCCAGTACTTC
TRBJ2-7 TRBD2 TRBV5-1 many CASSQGLAASYEQYF TGCGCCAGCAGCCAGGGACTAGCGGCCTCCTACGAGCAGTACTTC
TRBJ1-5 TRBD1 TRBV20-1 many CSARAGTGYSNQPQHF TGCAGTGCTAGAGCCGGGACAGGATATAGCAATCAGCCCCAGCATTTT